This T cell receptor (beta chain) was captured by sequencing in a study of OX40 agonist ivuxolimab in advanced cancers. Turning to the study itself: Patients were infused with ivuxolimab every 2 weeks at 0.01 to 10 mg/kg. Study findings and constraints: CD4+ T cells averaged fewer expanded clones than CD8+ T cells. The antigens recognized by the expanded peripheral T cells, that is their antigen specificity, were not determined.

The cohort excluded patients with autoimmune disease history or systemic immunosuppression. This clone showed up just once. Its antigen is undetermined. The protocol was immunoSEQ multiplex PCR, while the TCRdb copy is restricted to in-frame clones and leaves out a portion. The data contain around 70,000 clones, about 85% of them singletons. Deletions cut 0 bases from V and 15 bases from J, with 12 bases between. The CDR3 spans 12 residues. CDR1 is SGHRS, CDR2 YFSETQ, per germline. The specimen comprised CD4+ or CD8+ T cells sorted from blood, sampled in a trial of the OX40 agonist ivuxolimab. V usage is TRBV5-1 and J usage is TRBJ2-2; D not certain. The sequence derives from an adult with an advanced solid tumor such as melanoma, head and neck, liver or kidney cancer. The DNA of the CDR3 is TGCGCCAGCAGCTTGGACCACTACATTTTGTTTTTT. This gives the protein CASSLDHYILFF.